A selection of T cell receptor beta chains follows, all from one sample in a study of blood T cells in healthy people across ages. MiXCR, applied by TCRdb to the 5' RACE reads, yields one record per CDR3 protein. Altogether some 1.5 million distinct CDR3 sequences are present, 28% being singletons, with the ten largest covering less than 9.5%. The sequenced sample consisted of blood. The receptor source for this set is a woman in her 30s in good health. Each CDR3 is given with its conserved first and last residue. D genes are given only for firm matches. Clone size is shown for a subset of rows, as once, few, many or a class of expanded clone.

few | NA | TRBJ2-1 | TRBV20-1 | TGCAGTGCTTATTCCTACATAGACAATGAGCAGTTCTTC | CSAYSYIDNEQFF
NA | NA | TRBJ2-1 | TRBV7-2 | TGTGCCAGCAGCTTCACCACTCCCTTAGGCGGCAATGAGCAGTTCTTC | CASSFTTPLGGNEQFF
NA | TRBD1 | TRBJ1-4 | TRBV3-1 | TGTGCCAGCAGCCAAGGAGGCAGGGGGAGTGAAAAACTGTTTTTT | CASSQGGRGSEKLFF
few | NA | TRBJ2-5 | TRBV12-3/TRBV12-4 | TGTGCCAGCAGTTCCCGGACCGAGGGAGAGACCCAGTACTTC | CASSSRTEGETQYF
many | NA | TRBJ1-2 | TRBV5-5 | TGTGCCAGCAGCACGGACATTAACTATGGCTACACCTTC | CASSTDINYGYTF
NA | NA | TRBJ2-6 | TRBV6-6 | TGTGCCAGCAGTTACGCCGCAGGGACCTCTGGGGCCAACGTCCTGACTTTC | CASSYAAGTSGANVLTF
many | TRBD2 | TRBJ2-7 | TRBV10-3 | TGTGCCATCAGTGAGGGACTAGCGGGAGCCTACGAGCAGTACTTC | CAISEGLAGAYEQYF
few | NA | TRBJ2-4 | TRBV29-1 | TGCAGCGTTGCGATAGGGTCTAAAAACATTCAGTACTTC | CSVAIGSKNIQYF
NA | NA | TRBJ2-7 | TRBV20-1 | TGCAGTGCTAGGACAGCAGTACCGATCTACGAGCAGTACTTC | CSARTAVPIYEQYF
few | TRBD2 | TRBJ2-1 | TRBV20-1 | TGCAGTTCTAGGGCTCTAGCGGGAGCATACAGTGAGCAGTTCTTC | CSSRALAGAYSEQFF
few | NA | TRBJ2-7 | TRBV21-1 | TGTGCCAGCAGCCCAAGGGCAGGGGCGGTTAACGAGCAGTACTTC | CASSPRAGAVNEQYF
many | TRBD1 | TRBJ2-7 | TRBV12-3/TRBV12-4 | TGTGCCAGCAGGACAGGGAAAGGTGGATACGAGCAGTACTTC | CASRTGKGGYEQYF
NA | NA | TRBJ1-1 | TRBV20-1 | TGCAGTGCTAACAGAGGGGAAGTCACTGAAGCTTTCTTT | CSANRGEVTEAFF
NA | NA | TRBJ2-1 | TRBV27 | TGTGCCAGCAGTTTGTCGGGCAGTGGCTACTACAATGAGCAGTTCTTC | CASSLSGSGYYNEQFF
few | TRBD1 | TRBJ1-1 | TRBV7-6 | TGTGCCAGCAGCTCTAGGGGCAGGGGGCCCCGGGAAGCTTTCTTT | CASSSRGRGPREAFF
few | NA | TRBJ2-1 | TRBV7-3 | TGTGCCAGCAGCTCCGGGACGGCTATGTTAAATGAGCAGTTCTTC | CASSSGTAMLNEQFF
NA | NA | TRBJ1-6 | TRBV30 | TGTGCCTGGAGTGTAACCAGGGACGCTTCACCCCTCCACTTT | CAWSVTRDASPLHF
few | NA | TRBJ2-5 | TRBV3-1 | TGTGCCAGCAGCCGACCTTTCCAAGAGACCCAGTACTTC | CASSRPFQETQYF
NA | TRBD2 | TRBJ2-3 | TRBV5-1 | TGCGCCAGCAGCTTGGCCGGTAGCGGGGGAGGGCGAACAGATACGCAGTATTTT | CASSLAGSGGGRTDTQYF
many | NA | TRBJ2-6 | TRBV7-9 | TGTGCCAGCAGCTTAGCGCGAGTGGCTGGGGCCAACGTCCTGACTTTC | CASSLARVAGANVLTF
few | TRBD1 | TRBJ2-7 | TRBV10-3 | TGTGCCATCAGTGAGGGGGGACAGGGTCGCTACGAGCAGTACTTC | CAISEGGQGRYEQYF
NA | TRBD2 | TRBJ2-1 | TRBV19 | TGTGCCAGTAGTCCAAGCATGACTAGCGGGTCAGTAGATGAGCAGTTCTTC | CASSPSMTSGSVDEQFF
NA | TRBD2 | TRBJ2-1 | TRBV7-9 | TGTGCCAGCAGCTTAGAAGGCGGGCTAGCGGTGGGGCATGAGCAGTTCTTC | CASSLEGGLAVGHEQFF
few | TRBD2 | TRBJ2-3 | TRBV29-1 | TGCAGCGTTGAAGGGGCGGGGGGCACAGATACGCAGTATTTT | CSVEGAGGTDTQYF
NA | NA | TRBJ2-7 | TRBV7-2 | TGTGCCAGCAGCCACCAGGGACTGGCCAACGAGCAGTACTTC | CASSHQGLANEQYF
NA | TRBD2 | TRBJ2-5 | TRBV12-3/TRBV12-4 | TGTGCCAGCAGTGGCGACACTCCCGGGACTAGTTCAGAGACCCAGTACTTC | CASSGDTPGTSSETQYF
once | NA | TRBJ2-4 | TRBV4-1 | TGCGCCAGCAGCCGAGAACGGGGGTCAAACAATGAGCAGTACTTC | CASSRERGSNNEQYF
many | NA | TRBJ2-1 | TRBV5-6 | TGTGCCAGCAGCTTTGAAGTTGAGCAGTTCTTC | CASSFEVEQFF
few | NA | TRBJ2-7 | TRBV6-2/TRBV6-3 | TGTGCCAGCAGTTACTCGGGACCGACCGAGCAGTACTTC | CASSYSGPTEQYF
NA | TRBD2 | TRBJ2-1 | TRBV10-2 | TGCGCCAGCAGTGAGTGGGCTAGCGGGGCCTATGAGCAGTTCTTC | CASSEWASGAYEQFF
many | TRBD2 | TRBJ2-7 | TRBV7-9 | TGTGCCAGCAGCTTCAGCGGGGGCCTATCCTACGAGCAGTACTTC | CASSFSGGLSYEQYF
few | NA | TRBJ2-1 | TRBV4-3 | TGCGCCAGCAGCCGGGTTGCGGGAACCTACGACAATGAGCAGTTCTTC | CASSRVAGTYDNEQFF
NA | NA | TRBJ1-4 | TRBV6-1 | TGTGCCAGCAGTGATAAGGGTCGTCGAAAACTGTTTTTT | CASSDKGRRKLFF
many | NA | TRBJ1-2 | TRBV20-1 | TGCAGTGCTAGAGTCGAGGCGGGTGACGTCCACACCTTC | CSARVEAGDVHTF
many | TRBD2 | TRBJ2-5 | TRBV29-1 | TGCAGCGTTAGCGGGGCCGAAGAGACCCAGTACTTC | CSVSGAEETQYF
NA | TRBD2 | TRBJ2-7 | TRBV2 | TGTGCCAGCAGGTTGCGGGAGGGCAACGAGCAGTACTTC | CASRLREGNEQYF